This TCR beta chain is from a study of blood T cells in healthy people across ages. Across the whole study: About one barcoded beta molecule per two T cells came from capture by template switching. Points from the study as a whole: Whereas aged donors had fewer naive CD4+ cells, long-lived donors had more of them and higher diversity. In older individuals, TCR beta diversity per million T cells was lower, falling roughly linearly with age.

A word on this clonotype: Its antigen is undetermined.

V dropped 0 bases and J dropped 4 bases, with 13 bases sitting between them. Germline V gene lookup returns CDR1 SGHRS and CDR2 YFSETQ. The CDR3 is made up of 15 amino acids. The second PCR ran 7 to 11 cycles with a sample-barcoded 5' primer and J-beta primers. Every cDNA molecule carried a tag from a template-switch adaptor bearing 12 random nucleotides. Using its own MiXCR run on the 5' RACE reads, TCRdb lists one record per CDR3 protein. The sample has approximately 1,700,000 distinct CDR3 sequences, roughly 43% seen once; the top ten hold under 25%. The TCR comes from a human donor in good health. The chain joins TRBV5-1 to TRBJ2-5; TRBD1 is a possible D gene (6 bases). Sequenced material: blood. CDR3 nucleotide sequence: TGCGCCAGCAGCTTGGAGCCCAGCAGGGGAGAGACCCAGTACTTC. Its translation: CASSLEPSRGETQYF.